This entry features one T cell receptor (beta chain) sequence. Some clones are missing from TCRdb's copy, which holds only in-frame ones; the method was immunoSEQ multiplex PCR. This sample carries a few hundred thousand clones, around nine tenths of them seen once, and the ten largest clones take about 8.4%. The record originates from a study of blood T cell repertoires in COVID-19. CDR1 SGHDT and CDR2 YYEEEE come from the germline V gene. The germline V and J ends were trimmed by 4 bases and 5 bases, with 13 bases remaining between them. This CDR3 is built from 14 residues. The genes are TRBV5-6 and TRBJ1-5; D perhaps matches TRBD1 (5 bases). This TCR was sampled from a woman in her 30s who had recovered from COVID-19. Material: PBMCs or T cells enriched from blood (not recorded which). The CDR3 is CASSHRQTYQPQHF. CDR3 sequence (DNA): TGTGCCAGCAGCCACAGACAGACGTATCAGCCCCAGCATTTT.